Sequencing of this T cell receptor (beta chain) was carried out in a study of control samples from healthy donors and cancer patients. Germline CDR1 is MGHDK and CDR2 is SYGVNS. This CDR3 spans 14 amino acids. V was clipped by 5 bases and J by 3 bases, with 13 bases between them. TCRdb's table, derived via immunoSEQ multiplex PCR, lists solely in-frame clones and lacks some. Seen here are some 57,000 clones, around 97% observed once, and the top ten hold around 2%. This TCR was sampled from a woman aged 25-40 years in good health. Sequencing input: blood. This chain joins TRBV25-1 and TRBJ2-5; D not certain. CDR3 sequence (DNA): TGTGCCAGCAGTTTGGTAACAGTTGAAGAGACCCAGTACTTC. This encodes CASSLVTVEETQYF.